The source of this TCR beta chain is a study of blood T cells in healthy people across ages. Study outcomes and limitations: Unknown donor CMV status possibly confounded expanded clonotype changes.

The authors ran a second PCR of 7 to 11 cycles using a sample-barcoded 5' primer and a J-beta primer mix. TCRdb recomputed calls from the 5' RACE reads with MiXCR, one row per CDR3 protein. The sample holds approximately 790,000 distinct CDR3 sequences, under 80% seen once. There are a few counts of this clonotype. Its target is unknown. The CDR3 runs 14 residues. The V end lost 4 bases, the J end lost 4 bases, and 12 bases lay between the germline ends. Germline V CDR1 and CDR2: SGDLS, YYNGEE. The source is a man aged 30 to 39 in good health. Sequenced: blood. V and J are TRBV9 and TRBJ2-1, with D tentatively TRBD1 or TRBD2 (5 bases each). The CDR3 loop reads CASSPGTVYNEQFF. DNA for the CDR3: TGTGCCAGCAGCCCCGGGACGGTGTACAATGAGCAGTTCTTC.